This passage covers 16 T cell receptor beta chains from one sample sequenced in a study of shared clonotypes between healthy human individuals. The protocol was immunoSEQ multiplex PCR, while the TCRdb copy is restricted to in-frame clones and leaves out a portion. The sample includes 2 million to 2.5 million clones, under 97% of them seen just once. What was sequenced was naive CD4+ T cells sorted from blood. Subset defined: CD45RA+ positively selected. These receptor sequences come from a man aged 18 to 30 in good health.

CDR3 residues: CASSPGQGESELFF. Here the CDR3 DNA reads TGTGCCAGCAGCCCTGGACAGGGGGAGTCGGAGCTGTTTTTT. The chain joins TRBV7-2 to TRBJ2-2, with 10 bases fitting TRBD1. CDR1 is SGHTA and CDR2 is FQGNSA in the germline V gene. The J segment lost 10 bases and the V segment lost 5 bases, leaving 7 bases of the junction unmatched. This CDR3 comprises 14 residues.

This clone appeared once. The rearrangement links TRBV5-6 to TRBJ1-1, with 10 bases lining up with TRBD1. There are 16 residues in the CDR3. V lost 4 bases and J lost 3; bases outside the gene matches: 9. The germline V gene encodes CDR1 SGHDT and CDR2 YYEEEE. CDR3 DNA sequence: TGTGCCAGCAGCCCCGACAGGGGGCGGTCGGACACTGAAGCTTTCTTT. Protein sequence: CASSPDRGRSDTEAFF.

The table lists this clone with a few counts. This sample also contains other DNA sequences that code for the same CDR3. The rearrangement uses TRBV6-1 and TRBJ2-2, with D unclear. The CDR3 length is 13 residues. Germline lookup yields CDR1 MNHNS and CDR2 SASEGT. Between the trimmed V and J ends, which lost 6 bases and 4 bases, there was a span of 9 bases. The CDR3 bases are TGTGCCAGCAGCACAGCCCTCACCGGGGAGCTGTTTTTT. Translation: CASSTALTGELFF.

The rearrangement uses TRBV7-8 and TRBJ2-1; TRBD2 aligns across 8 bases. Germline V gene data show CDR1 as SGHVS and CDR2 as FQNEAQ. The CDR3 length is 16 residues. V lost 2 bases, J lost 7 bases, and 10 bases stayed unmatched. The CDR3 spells CASSLFQRESGNEQFF. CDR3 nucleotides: TGTGCCAGCAGCTTATTCCAGCGGGAGAGTGGGAATGAGCAGTTCTTC.

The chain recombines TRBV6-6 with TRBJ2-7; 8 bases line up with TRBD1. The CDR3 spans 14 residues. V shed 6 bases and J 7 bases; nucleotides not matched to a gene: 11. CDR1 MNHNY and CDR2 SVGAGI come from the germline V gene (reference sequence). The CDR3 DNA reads TGTGCCAGCAGAACCGGGACAGGACAAGGGGAGCAGTACTTC. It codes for CASRTGTGQGEQYF.

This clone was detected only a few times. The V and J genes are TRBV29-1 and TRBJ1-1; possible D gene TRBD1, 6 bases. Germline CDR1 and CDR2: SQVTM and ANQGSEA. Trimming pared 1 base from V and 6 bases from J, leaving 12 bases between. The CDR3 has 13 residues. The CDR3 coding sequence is TGCAGCGTTGAAGGGCAACAGGGAGCTGAAGCTTTCTTT. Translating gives CSVEGQQGAEAFF.

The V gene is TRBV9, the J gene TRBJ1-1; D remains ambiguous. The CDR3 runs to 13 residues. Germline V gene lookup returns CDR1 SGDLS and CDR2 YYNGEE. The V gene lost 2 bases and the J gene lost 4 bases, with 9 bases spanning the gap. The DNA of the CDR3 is TGTGCCAGCAGCGTGACCCCCGGCACTGAAGCTTTCTTT. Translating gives CASSVTPGTEAFF.

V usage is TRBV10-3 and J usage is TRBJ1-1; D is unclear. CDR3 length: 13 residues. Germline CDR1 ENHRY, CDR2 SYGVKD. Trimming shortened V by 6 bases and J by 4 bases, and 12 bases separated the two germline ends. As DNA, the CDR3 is TGTGCCATCAGGAAGCACTGGAGCACTGAAGCTTTCTTT. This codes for CAIRKHWSTEAFF.

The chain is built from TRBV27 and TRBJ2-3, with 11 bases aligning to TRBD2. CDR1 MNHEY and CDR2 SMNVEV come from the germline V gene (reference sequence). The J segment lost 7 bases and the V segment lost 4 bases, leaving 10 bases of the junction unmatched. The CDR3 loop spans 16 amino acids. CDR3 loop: CASSSGTSGPHHTQYF. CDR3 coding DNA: TGTGCCAGCAGTTCCGGGACTAGCGGCCCGCATCATACGCAGTATTTT.

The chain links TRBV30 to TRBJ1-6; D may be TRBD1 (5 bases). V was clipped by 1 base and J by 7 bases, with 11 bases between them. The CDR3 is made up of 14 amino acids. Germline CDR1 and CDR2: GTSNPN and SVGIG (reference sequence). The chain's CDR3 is CAWSEGHGNSPLHF. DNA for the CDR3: TGTGCCTGGAGTGAGGGGCACGGGAATTCACCCCTCCACTTT.

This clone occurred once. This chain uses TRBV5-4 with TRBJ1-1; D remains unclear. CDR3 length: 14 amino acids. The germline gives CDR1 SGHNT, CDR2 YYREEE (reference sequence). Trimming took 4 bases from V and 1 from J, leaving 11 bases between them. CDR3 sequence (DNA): TGTGCCAGCAGCCCCTCGGAGCAGAACACTGAAGCTTTCTTT. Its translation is CASSPSEQNTEAFF.

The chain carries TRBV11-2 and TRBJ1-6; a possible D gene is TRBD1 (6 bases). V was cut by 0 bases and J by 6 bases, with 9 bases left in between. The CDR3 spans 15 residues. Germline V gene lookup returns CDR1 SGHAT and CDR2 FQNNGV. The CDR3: CASSLEHRANSPLHF. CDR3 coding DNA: TGTGCCAGCAGCTTAGAGCACAGGGCTAATTCACCCCTCCACTTT.

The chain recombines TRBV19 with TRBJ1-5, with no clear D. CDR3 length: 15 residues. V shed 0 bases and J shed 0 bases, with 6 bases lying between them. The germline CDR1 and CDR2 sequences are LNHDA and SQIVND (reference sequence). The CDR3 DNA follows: TGTGCCAGTAGTATAGATATCTTTAGCAATCAGCCCCAGCATTTT. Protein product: CASSIDIFSNQPQHF.

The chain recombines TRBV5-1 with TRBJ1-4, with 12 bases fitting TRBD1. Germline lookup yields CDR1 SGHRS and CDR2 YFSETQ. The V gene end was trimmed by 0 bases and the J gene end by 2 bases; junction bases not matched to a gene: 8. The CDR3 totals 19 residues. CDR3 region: CASSLAGTGGWRTNEKLFF. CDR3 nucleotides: TGCGCCAGCAGCTTGGCCGGGACAGGGGGCTGGAGGACTAATGAAAAACTGTTTTTT. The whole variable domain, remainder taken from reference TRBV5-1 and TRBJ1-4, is KAGVTQTPRYLIKTRGQQVTLSCSPISGHRSVSWYQQTPGQGLQFLFEYFSETQRNKGNFPGRFSGRQFSNSRSEMNVSTLELGDSALYLCASSLAGTGGWRTNEKLFFGSGTQLSVL.

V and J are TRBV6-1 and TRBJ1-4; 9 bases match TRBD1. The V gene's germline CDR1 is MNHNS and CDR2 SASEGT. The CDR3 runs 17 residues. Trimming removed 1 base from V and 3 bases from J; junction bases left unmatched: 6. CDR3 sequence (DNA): TGTGCCAGCAGTGAAGTCAACAGGGGGCTGGCTAATGAAAAACTGTTTTTT. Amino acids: CASSEVNRGLANEKLFF.

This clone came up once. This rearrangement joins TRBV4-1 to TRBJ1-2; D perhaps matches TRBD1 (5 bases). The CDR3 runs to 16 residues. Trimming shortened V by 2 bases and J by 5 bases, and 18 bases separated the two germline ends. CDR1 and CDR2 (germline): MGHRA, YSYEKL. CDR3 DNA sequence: TGCGCCAGCAGCCAAATTATTTCGGGACTCTCTTATGGCTACACCTTC. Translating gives CASSQIISGLSYGYTF.